Following are 9 T cell receptor beta chains from one sample sequenced in a study of CD8 T cells in ankylosing spondylitis. Overall study findings and caveats: Blood from ankylosing spondylitis patients appeared to carry a characteristic roughly eight-variant TCR beta motif.

What these receptors recognize is not known. TCRdb reprocessed the 5' RACE reads with MiXCR, giving one entry per CDR3 protein. The table records about 440,000 distinct CDR3 sequences, about a sixth of them present only once. The sample consisted of blood, either unsorted or a sorted T cell fraction (not recorded which). These receptors all stem from a male donor with ankylosing spondylitis.

This clonotype was counted a few times. V is TRBV20-1 and J is TRBJ1-1, with 7 positions matching TRBD1. This CDR3 has 14 amino acids. V shed 6 bases, J shed 4 bases, and the junction held 11 bases outside the gene matches. The germline V gene has CDR1 DFQATT and CDR2 SNEGSKA (reference sequence). Here the CDR3 reads CSAPTGTVATEAFF. The CDR3, as DNA: TGCAGTGCACCAACCGGGACAGTTGCCACTGAAGCTTTCTTT.

This clonotype was found many times. This sequence joins TRBV3-1 and TRBJ2-7, with D hard to call. CDR1 is LGHDT, CDR2 YNNKEL, per germline (reference sequence). V lost 0 bases, J lost 2 bases, and 5 bases lay in between. CDR3 length: 13 residues. The CDR3 spells CASSQEWTYEQYF. CDR3 DNA sequence: TGTGCCAGCAGCCAAGAATGGACCTACGAGCAGTACTTC.

This clonotype was observed at least ten times. The chain joins TRBV12-3 or TRBV12-4 to TRBJ2-4; TRBD2 might be the D (6 bases). The V end was cut by 0 bases, the J end by 2 bases, with 8 bases between. The CDR3 is made up of 15 amino acids. The CDR3 reads CASSLAGGPKNIQYF. CDR3 bases: TGTGCCAGCAGTTTAGCGGGAGGTCCCAAAAACATTCAGTACTTC.

This clonotype was found many times. The V call is TRBV6-5, the J call TRBJ2-3, with 12 positions matching TRBD2. CDR1 MNHEY and CDR2 SVGAGI come from the germline V gene. Trimming at V came to 4 bases and at J to 2 bases, leaving 1 base not matched to a gene. This CDR3 region has 15 residues. The CDR3 coding sequence is TGTGCCAGCAGTTCTAGCGGGGGGGCCACAGATACGCAGTATTTT. This encodes CASSSSGGATDTQYF.

This clonotype has more than one count but fewer than ten. V and J are TRBV2 and TRBJ1-2; TRBD1 might be the D (5 bases). This CDR3 is built from 13 residues. The V and J ends lost 2 bases and 6 bases respectively, with 10 bases between them. Germline loops: CDR1 SNHLY, CDR2 FYNNEI. The CDR3 reads CASSEWQGDGYTF. The DNA of the CDR3 is TGTGCCAGCAGTGAATGGCAGGGAGATGGCTACACCTTC.

The CDR3 reads CASRIGSGTPGNTIYF. The CDR3, as DNA: TGCGCCAGCCGAATAGGCTCCGGGACGCCGGGAAACACCATATATTTT. The gene calls are TRBV4-1 and TRBJ1-3; weak D call: TRBD1 (5 bases). CDR1 and CDR2 (germline): MGHRA, YSYEKL. V lost 8 bases and J lost 4, with 21 bases in between. There are 16 residues in the CDR3.

This chain joins TRBV12-3 or TRBV12-4 and TRBJ2-7, with 7 nucleotides matching TRBD2. V shed 5 bases, J shed 4 bases, and the junction held 8 bases outside the gene matches. The CDR3 is 14 residues long. In DNA, the CDR3 is TGTGCCAGCAGTCCGGAGACTAGCAGATACGAGCAGTACTTC. Its protein product is CASSPETSRYEQYF.

This clonotype was observed a few times. The V call is TRBV2, the J call TRBJ1-2; a weak D match, TRBD1 (6 bases). Germline loops: CDR1 SNHLY, CDR2 FYNNEI. Trimming cost V 6 bases and J 2 bases, with 7 bases left between them. This CDR3 has 12 amino acids. This chain's CDR3 is CASSGQNYGYTF. CDR3 nucleotides: TGTGCCAGCAGCGGACAGAACTATGGCTACACCTTC.

The sample holds a few counts of this clonotype. This chain links TRBV7-2 with TRBJ2-5; 8 bases fit TRBD2. The trim removed 4 bases at V and 3 bases at J, leaving 7 bases unmatched. The CDR3 extends over 15 amino acids. The germline gives CDR1 SGHTA, CDR2 FQGNSA. The CDR3: CASSSRLASEETQYF. CDR3 DNA: TGTGCCAGCAGCTCCAGACTAGCGAGTGAAGAGACCCAGTACTTC.